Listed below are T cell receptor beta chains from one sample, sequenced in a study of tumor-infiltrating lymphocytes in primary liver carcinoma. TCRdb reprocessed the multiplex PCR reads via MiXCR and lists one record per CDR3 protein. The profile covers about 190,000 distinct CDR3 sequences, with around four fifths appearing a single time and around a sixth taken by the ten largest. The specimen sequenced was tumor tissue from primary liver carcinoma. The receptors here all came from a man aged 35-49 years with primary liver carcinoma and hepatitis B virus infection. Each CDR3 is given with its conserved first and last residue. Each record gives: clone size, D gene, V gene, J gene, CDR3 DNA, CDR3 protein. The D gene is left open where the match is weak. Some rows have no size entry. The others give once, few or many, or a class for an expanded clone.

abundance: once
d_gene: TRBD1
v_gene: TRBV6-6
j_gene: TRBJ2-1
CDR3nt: TGTGCCAGCGGTTGCGGGCAGGGGGACAATGAGCAATTCTTC
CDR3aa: CASGCGQGDNEQFF

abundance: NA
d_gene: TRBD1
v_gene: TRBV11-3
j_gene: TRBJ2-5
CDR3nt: TGTGCTAGTAGCCTCAGGACAGGGGAAAGAGAGACCCAGTACTTC
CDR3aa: CASSLRTGERETQYF

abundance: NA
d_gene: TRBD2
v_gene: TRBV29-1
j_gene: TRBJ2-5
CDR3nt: TGCAGCGCCTATACGACTCCGGGACTAGCGAGAGAGACCCAGTACTTC
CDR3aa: CSAYTTPGLARETQYF

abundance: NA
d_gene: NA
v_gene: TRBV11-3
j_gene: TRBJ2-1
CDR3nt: TGTGCCAGGAGCTTAGGCGTCTCGATCAATGAGCGGTTCTTC
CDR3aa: CARSLGVSINERFF

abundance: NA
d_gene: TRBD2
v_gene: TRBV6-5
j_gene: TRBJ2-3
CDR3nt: TGTTCCAGCAACCCAGGACTAGCGGCAACAGATACGCATTATTTT
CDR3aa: CSSNPGLAATDTHYF

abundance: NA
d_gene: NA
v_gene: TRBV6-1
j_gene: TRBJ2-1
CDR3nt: TGTGCCAGCAGCGAAGGCGTCTACAATGAGCAGTTCTTC
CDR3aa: CASSEGVYNEQFF

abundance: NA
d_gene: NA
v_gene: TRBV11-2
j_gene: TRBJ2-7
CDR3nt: TGTGCCAGCAGCTCTAAGAGGAATTCCTACGAGCAGAACTTC
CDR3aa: CASSSKRNSYEQNF

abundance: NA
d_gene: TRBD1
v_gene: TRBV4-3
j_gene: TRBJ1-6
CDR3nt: TGTGCCAGCATCTCCTGGGACAGGGGAAGGAATTCACTCCTCCACTTT
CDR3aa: CASISWDRGRNSLLHF

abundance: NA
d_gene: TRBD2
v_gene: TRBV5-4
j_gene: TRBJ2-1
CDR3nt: TGTGTCAGCAACTGGGACTACAATAAGCAGTTCTTC
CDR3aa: CVSNWDYNKQFF

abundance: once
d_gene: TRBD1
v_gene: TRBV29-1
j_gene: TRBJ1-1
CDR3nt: TGCAACGGGGGACAGGAAGGCTATCAGAACACTGAAGCTTTTTTC
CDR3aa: CNGGQEGYQNTEAFF

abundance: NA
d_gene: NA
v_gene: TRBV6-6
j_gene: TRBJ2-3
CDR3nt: TGTGCCAGCAGTTTGATTACCGGGAGTGCAGATACGCAGTATTTT
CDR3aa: CASSLITGSADTQYF